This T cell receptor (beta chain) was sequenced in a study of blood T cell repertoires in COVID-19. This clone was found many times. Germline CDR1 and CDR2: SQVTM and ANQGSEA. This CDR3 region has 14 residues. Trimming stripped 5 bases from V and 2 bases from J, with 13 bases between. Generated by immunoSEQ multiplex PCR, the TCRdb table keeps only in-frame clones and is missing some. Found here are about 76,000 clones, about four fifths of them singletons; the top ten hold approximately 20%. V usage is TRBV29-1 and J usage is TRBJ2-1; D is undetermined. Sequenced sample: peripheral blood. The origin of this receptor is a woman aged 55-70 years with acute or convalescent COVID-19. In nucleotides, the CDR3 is TGCAGCGTTCGGAGAGTCTCGGCCTACAATGAGCAGTTCTTC. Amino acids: CSVRRVSAYNEQFF.